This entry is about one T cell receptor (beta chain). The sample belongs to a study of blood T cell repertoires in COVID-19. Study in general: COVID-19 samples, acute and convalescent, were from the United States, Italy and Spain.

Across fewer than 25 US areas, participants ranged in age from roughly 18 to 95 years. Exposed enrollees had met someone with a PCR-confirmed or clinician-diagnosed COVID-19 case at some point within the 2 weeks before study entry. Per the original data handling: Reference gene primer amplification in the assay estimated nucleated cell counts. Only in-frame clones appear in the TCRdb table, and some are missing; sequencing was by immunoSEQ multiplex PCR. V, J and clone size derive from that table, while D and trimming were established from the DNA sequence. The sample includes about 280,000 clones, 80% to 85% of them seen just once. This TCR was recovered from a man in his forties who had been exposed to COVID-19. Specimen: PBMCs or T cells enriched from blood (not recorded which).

The CDR3 nucleotides read TGTGCCAGCAGTTCACTAGCGGGTACCAACGAGCAGTACTTC. It is translated as CASSSLAGTNEQYF. The genes are TRBV6-2 or TRBV6-3 and TRBJ2-7; 9 nucleotides align to TRBD2. J was trimmed by 5 bases and V by 4 bases; bases with no gene match: 6. The CDR3 sequence is 14 residues long. Germline values: CDR1 MNHEY, CDR2 SVGEGT.